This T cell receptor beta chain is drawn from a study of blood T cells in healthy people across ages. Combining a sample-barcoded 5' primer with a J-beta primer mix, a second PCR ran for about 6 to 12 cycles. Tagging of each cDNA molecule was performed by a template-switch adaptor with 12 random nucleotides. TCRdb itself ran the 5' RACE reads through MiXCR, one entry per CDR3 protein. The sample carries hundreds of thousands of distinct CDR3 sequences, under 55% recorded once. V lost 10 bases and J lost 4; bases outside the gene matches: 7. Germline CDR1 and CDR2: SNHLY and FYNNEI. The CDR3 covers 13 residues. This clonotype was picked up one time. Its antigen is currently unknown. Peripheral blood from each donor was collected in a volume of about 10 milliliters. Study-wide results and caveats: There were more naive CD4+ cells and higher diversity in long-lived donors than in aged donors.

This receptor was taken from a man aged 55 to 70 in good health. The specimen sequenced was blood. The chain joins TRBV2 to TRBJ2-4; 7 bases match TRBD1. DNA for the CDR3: TGTGCCAAAGAACAGGGGACGAAAAACATTCAGTACTTC. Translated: CAKEQGTKNIQYF.